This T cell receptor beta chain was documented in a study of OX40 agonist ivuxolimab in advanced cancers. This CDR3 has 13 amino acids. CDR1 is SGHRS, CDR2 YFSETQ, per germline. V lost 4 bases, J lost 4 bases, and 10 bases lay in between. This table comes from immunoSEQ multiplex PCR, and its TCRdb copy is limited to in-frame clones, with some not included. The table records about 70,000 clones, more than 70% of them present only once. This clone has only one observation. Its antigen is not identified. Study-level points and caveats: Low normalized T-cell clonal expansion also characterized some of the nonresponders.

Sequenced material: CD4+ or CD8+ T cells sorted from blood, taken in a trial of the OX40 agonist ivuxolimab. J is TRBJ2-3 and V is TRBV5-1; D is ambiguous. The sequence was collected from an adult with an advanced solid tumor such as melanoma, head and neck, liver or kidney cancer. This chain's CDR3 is CASSRHRADTQYF. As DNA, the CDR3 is TGCGCCAGCAGCCGCCACCGAGCAGATACGCAGTATTTT. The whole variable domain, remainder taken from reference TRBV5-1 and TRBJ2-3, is KAGVTQTPRYLIKTRGQQVTLSCSPISGHRSVSWYQQTPGQGLQFLFEYFSETQRNKGNFPGRFSGRQFSNSRSEMNVSTLELGDSALYLCASSRHRADTQYFGPGTRLTVL.